This T cell receptor beta chain was sequenced in a study of PD-L1 blockade in urothelial cancer. Overall study context: From 0 to 3 prior chemotherapy regimens had been given to the patients.

Per germline, CDR1 SGHAT and CDR2 FQNNGV. The CDR3 is 15 residues long. Trimming took off 4 bases at V and 2 bases at J, with 15 bases between the two ends. Assay: immunoSEQ multiplex PCR; the TCRdb copy retains only in-frame clones and omits some. The sample gives fewer than 75,000 clones, about 85% of which show up once; less than 5.5% is in the top ten. Patient sample counts ranged from 1 to 8, pretreatment and on-treatment. The sample in question was PBMCs, obtained around atezolizumab (anti-PD-L1) treatment. The rearrangement links TRBV11-2 to TRBJ2-7, with D possibly TRBD1 on 5 matching bases. This clonotype was sampled from a man between 65 and 80 years old with urothelial cancer. CDR3 sequence reads: CASSSPTAPTYEQYF. The CDR3 DNA is TGTGCCAGCAGCTCCCCGACAGCGCCTACCTACGAGCAGTACTTC. The whole variable domain, filled in from reference TRBV11-2 and TRBJ2-7, reads EAGVAQSPRYKIIEKRQSVAFWCNPISGHATLYWYQQILGQGPKLLIQFQNNGVVDDSQLPKDRFSAERLKGVDSTLKIQPAKLEDSAVYLCASSSPTAPTYEQYFGPGTRLTVT.